The 3 T cell receptor beta chains below come from one sample, sequenced in a study of a mutant IDH1 vaccine in newly diagnosed glioma. For these receptors, no antigen is known. As for time point: week 11, during vaccination. The investigators gave 300 ug of mutant IDH1 20-mer peptide in each vaccine dose, together with topical imiquimod. Sequenced by immunoSEQ multiplex PCR; TCRdb stores in-frame clones only, minus some. The sample includes about 66,000 clones, roughly 80% of them seen just once. The sample in question was PBMCs, obtained from a glioma patient whose treatment included an IDH1 peptide vaccine. All receptors come from a woman aged 45-59 years with glioma.

This clone was seen only once. V is TRBV14 and J is TRBJ2-7, with 8 bases matching TRBD1. Germline V gene sequence: CDR1 SGHDN, CDR2 FVKESK. The CDR3 sequence is 12 residues long. V trimming: 4 bases; J trimming: 9 bases; junction bases outside the gene matches: 5. The CDR3 sequence is CASSPDRVRQYF. The CDR3 DNA reads TGTGCCAGCAGCCCGGACAGGGTCCGGCAGTACTTC.

The chain employs TRBV19 and TRBJ1-1, with 8 bases matching TRBD1. The J segment lost 4 bases and the V segment lost 3 bases, leaving 4 bases of the junction unmatched. Germline V gives CDR1 LNHDA, CDR2 SQIVND (reference sequence). This CDR3 region has 14 residues. CDR3 protein: CASSILTGVTEAFF. The CDR3 nucleotides read TGTGCCAGTAGTATCCTGACAGGGGTCACTGAAGCTTTCTTT. Based on the CDR3 plus reference TRBV19 and TRBJ1-1, the full variable domain is DGGITQSPKYLFRKEGQNVTLSCEQNLNHDAMYWYRQDPGQGLRLIYYSQIVNDFQKGDIAEGYSVSREKKESFPLTVTSAQKNPTAFYLCASSILTGVTEAFFGQGTRLTVV.

The chain links TRBV7-2 to TRBJ1-1; a weak D match, TRBD1 (5 bases). The V and J ends lost 5 bases and 4 bases respectively, with 11 bases between them. The CDR3 runs 13 residues. Germline CDR1 and CDR2: SGHTA and FQGNSA. The DNA of the CDR3 is TGTGCCAGCAGCGGGTGGAGGGGCACTGAAGCTTTCTTT. Its translation is CASSGWRGTEAFF.